The present T cell receptor (beta chain) was sequenced within a study of blood T cell repertoires in COVID-19. The overall study: T cells, B-cell-depleted T cells, or PBMCs supplied cDNA or gDNA.

Authors' analysis steps: From reference gene primer amplification, estimates of nucleated cell counts were derived. Sequencing was performed with immunoSEQ multiplex PCR; in TCRdb, only in-frame clones are kept and a portion is missing. V, J and clone size derive from that table, while D and trimming were established from the DNA sequence. The sample lists about 190,000 clones; over 75% were seen once. This clone was counted a single time. Germline CDR1 and CDR2: GTSNPN and SVGIG (reference sequence). The CDR3 has 15 residues. The J segment lost 7 bases and the V segment lost 4 bases, leaving 14 bases of the junction unmatched.

Sequenced sample: peripheral blood. This clonotype was obtained from a woman between 45 and 65 years old with acute or convalescent COVID-19. The chain employs TRBV30 and TRBJ2-7; 9 nucleotides align to TRBD2. CDR3 nucleotides: TGTGCCTGGACTCATAGCGGGAGTTTCCTTGGGGAGCAGTACTTC. Its translation: CAWTHSGSFLGEQYF.